The entry below gives a single TCR beta chain sequence along with its context. Antigen specificity is unknown. This sample is part of a study of identical twins. TCRdb reanalysed the 5' RACE reads using MiXCR and keeps one entry per CDR3 protein. The sample holds around 490,000 distinct CDR3 sequences, under 25% seen once. The study, taken as a whole, reports: Twin sharing of out-of-frame TCR alpha was underestimated by models in monozygotic pairs. Those out-of-frame alpha sequences shared by twins showed an excess of low generation probability.

V lost 5 bases and J lost 4, with 18 bases in between. From germline, CDR1 is MDHEN and CDR2 SYDVKM. The CDR3 has 15 amino acids. Separately, the same data were catalogued under a study of yellow fever vaccine responses in identical twins.

The sequence came from a woman younger than 35 in good health. This sequence joins TRBV28 and TRBJ2-7; unclear D gene. Sequencing was done on a sample of CD4+ T cells sorted from blood. The CDR3 loop is CASSPPDRRLYEQYF. The CDR3 DNA reads TGTGCCAGCAGTCCTCCGGACCGACGGTTATACGAGCAGTACTTC.